This T cell receptor beta chain was captured in a study of T cells in Graves' hyperthyroidism and ophthalmopathy. Study-wide points: Most expanded thyroid clonotypes above 0.001 also appeared in blood.

Germline V CDR1 and CDR2: SNHLY, FYNNEI. This CDR3 region has 13 residues. The investigators amplified TCR beta CDR3 regions from RNA transcripts. Initially, a first-round RT-PCR of the TCR CDR3 employed the HTBI primer set. TCRdb re-analysed the multiplex PCR reads in MiXCR, keeping a single row per CDR3 protein. The sample holds over 550,000 distinct CDR3 sequences, 16% seen once. To note about this clonotype: Its antigen is undetermined.

This rearrangement joins TRBV2 to TRBJ2-1, with 9 bases fitting TRBD2. Sequenced sample: blood. The sequence derives from a woman aged 18 to 35 with Graves' hyperthyroidism. The chain's CDR3 is CVGGSSGTNEQFF. DNA for the CDR3: TGTGTCGGAGGGTCTAGCGGGACCAATGAGCAGTTCTTC.